The subject of this entry is one T cell receptor beta chain. Its matching antigen is unknown. Adult Caucasians living in Nashville, Tennessee made up all of the donors. This CDR3 region has 17 residues. V was clipped by 4 bases and J by 2 bases, with 21 bases between them. The germline V gene has CDR1 LNHDA and CDR2 SQIVND (reference sequence). This sample stems from a study of shared clonotypes between healthy human individuals. Profiled with immunoSEQ multiplex PCR; TCRdb holds only in-frame clones, not every one. Counted here are over 400,000 clones, approximately 78% occurring once; the ten biggest clones make up around 12%. Whole-study results and caveats: The low donor count limited represented genetic and exposure-history diversity.

What was sequenced was PBMCs. The rearrangement uses TRBV19 and TRBJ2-7; tentatively, D is TRBD1 or TRBD2 (5 bases each). This clonotype originated in a woman in her thirties or forties in good health. Some clones in this sample may be carry-over from other donors' samples. This chain's CDR3 is CASSNQHGTSGTYEQYF. The CDR3 DNA follows: TGTGCCAGTAGTAATCAACACGGGACCTCGGGGACCTACGAGCAGTACTTC.